This TCR beta chain is drawn from a study of T cell responses to AZD1222 COVID-19 vaccine. General study findings and limits: The study found vaccine-associated CD4 TCRs spanning spike, dominant at 160-218 and 743-854. Increases in Spike-specific TCR breadth and depth were seen after two AZD1222 doses. The reported proportion of spike-specific TCRs targeting unmutated variant regions was nearly half. Only 5 or 6 people who got AZD1222 tested seropositive at baseline.

V was pared by 4 bases and J by 2 bases, with 6 bases between. Germline values: CDR1 SEHNR, CDR2 FQNEAQ (reference sequence). The CDR3 extends over 13 amino acids. This table comes from immunoSEQ multiplex PCR, and its TCRdb copy is limited to in-frame clones, with some not included. The table shows about 94,000 clones, with around 90% occurring only once. Concerning this clone: Its matching antigen is unknown. The sample holds other DNA sequences that translate to the same CDR3.

This receptor was obtained from an adult in good health. The chain couples TRBV7-9 to TRBJ1-3; D is unresolved. The sample consisted of peripheral blood, taken on day 0 of AZD1222 vaccination. The CDR3, as DNA: TGTGCCAGCAGCTCCGGCCCTGGAAACACCATATATTTT. It is translated as CASSSGPGNTIYF.